This T cell receptor (beta chain) was sequenced during a study of identical twins. A few counts support this clonotype. As yet, its antigen is unknown. Study-wide results and limits: Partly confounded zero-insertion analyses could result from invariant MAIT and iNKT cells. Within twin pairs, the out-of-frame alpha sequences they shared showed excess low generation probability.

TCRdb redid the calling of the 5' RACE reads with MiXCR, one entry per CDR3 protein. Of 1.5 million to 2 million distinct CDR3 sequences listed, about 32% are singletons. What was sequenced was cord blood. This receptor was taken from a newborn girl in good health.

CDR3 sequence reads: CASSVGGQGGYEQYF. In DNA, the CDR3 is TGTGCCAGCAGCGTAGGGGGACAGGGAGGCTACGAGCAGTACTTC. The rearrangement uses TRBV9 and TRBJ2-7, with 9 bases matching TRBD1. Germline-derived CDR1 and CDR2 are SGDLS and YYNGEE. Trimming at V came to 0 bases and at J to 3 bases, leaving 4 bases not matched to a gene. CDR3 length: 15 residues.